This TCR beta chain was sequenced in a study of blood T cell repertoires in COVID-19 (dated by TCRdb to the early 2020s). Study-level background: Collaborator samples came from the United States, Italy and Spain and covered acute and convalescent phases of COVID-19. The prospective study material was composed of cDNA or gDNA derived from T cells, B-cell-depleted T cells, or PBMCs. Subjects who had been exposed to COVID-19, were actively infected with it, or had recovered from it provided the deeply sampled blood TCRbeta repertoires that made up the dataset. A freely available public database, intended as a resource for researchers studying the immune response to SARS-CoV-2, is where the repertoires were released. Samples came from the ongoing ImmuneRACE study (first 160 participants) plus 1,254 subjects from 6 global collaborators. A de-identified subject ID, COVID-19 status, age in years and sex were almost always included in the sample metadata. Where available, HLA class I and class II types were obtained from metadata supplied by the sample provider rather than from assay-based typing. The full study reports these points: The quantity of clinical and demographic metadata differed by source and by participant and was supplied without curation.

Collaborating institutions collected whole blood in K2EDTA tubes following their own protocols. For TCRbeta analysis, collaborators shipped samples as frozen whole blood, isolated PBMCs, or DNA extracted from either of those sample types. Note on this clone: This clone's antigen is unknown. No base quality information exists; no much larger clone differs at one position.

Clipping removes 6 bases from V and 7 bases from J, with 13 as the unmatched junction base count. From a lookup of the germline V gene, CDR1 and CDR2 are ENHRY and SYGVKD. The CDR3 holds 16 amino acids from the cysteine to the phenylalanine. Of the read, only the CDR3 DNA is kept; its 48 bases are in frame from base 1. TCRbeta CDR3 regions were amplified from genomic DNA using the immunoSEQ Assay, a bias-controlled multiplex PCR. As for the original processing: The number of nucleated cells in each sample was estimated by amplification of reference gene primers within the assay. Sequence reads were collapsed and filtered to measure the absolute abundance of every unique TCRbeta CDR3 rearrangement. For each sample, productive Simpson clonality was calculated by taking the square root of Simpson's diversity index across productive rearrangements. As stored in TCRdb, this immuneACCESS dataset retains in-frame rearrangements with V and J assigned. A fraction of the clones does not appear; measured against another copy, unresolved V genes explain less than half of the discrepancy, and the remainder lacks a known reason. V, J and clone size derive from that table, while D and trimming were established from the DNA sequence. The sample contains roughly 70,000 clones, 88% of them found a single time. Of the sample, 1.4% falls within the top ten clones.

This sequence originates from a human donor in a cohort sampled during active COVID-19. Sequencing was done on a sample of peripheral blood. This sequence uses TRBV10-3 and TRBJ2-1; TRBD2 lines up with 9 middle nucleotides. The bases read TGTGCCATCAGCGGGGGGCGGGAGGGCCTGGAGAATGAGCAGTTCTTC. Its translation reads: CAISGGREGLENEQFF.